Below are 25 T cell receptor beta chains sequenced from a single sample in a study of patients and donors after allogeneic stem cell transplantation. TCRdb recomputed calls from the RT-PCR reads with MiXCR, one row per CDR3 protein. The sample yields around 200,000 distinct CDR3 sequences, about 37% seen once. Sequencing was carried out using blood, either unsorted or a sorted T cell fraction (not recorded which). These receptors were obtained from a human donor who was either an allogeneic HSCT recipient or a stem cell or donor lymphocyte infusion donor (not recorded which). It is not recorded whose cells these are; they may come from a transplant donor.

The rearrangement joins TRBV18 to TRBJ1-2; possibly TRBD1 for D (6 bases). The CDR3 extends over 15 amino acids. With 0 bases removed from V and 2 bases from J, the gap between germline ends came to 10 bases. The germline V gene has CDR1 KGHSH and CDR2 LQKENI. The chain's CDR3 is CASSPPRQGNYGYTF. The CDR3 DNA follows: TGTGCCAGCTCACCACCACGGCAGGGGAACTATGGCTACACCTTC.

V and J are TRBV5-1 and TRBJ1-6; maybe TRBD1 (5 bases). Germline CDR1 is SGHRS and CDR2 is YFSETQ. The V end was cut by 4 bases, the J end by 6 bases, with 17 bases between. This CDR3 contains 16 residues. This CDR3 reads CASSPGTAAGNSPLHF. CDR3 DNA: TGCGCCAGCAGCCCAGGGACCGCGGCGGGTAATTCACCCCTCCACTTT.

This clonotype has at least ten counts. This chain uses TRBV12-3 or TRBV12-4 with TRBJ1-1; TRBD1 agrees at 8 bases. The CDR3 runs 15 residues. V was clipped by 5 bases and J by 0 bases; unmatched bases: 5. CDR3 loop: CASSRDRGMNTEAFF. CDR3 bases: TGTGCCAGCAGTCGTGACAGGGGAATGAACACTGAAGCTTTCTTT.

The J gene is TRBJ1-4, the V gene TRBV4-2; the D gene is possibly TRBD1 (5 bases). This CDR3 has 16 residues. Trimming removed 1 base at V and 7 bases at J, with 16 bases between. CDR1 and CDR2 (germline): LGHNA, YNFKEQ. DNA for the CDR3: TGTGCCAGCAGCCAAGTCCGGCAGCAGGGAAGTGAAAAACTGTTTTTT. Translated: CASSQVRQQGSEKLFF.

This clonotype was seen a handful of times. J is TRBJ1-1 and V is TRBV10-3, with a possible D match to TRBD1 (6 bases). The CDR3 is 17 residues long. With 4 bases removed from V and 1 base from J, the gap between germline ends came to 19 bases. Looked up from germline, CDR1 is ENHRY and CDR2 is SYGVKD. The chain's CDR3 is CAISGSSGARRNTEAFF. CDR3 bases: TGTGCCATCAGTGGATCCTCAGGGGCCAGGAGGAACACTGAAGCTTTCTTT.

The sample holds one count of this clonotype. The chain has TRBV29-1 and TRBJ2-7, with no clear D. Trimming took 7 bases from V and 0 from J, leaving 13 bases between them. Germline loops: CDR1 SQVTM, CDR2 ANQGSEA. This CDR3 is built from 13 residues. CDR3 DNA sequence: TGCAGCGGGGGTGACGGCCGCTCCTACGAGCAGTACTTC. Translated, it gives CSGGDGRSYEQYF.

This clonotype was detected a few times. The chain recombines TRBV12-3 or TRBV12-4 with TRBJ2-7; D is unresolved. Trimming left V 6 bases short and J 3 bases short, with 9 bases between. CDR3 length equals 12 residues. The CDR3 sequence is CASSMNGYEQYF. The CDR3, as DNA: TGTGCCAGCAGCATGAACGGCTACGAGCAGTACTTC.

This clonotype was counted only a few times. The chain carries TRBV5-1 and TRBJ2-2, with unresolved D. CDR3 length: 16 residues. V shed 4 bases and J shed 5 bases, with 18 bases lying between them. The germline V gene encodes CDR1 SGHRS and CDR2 YFSETQ. CDR3 loop: CASSVSRSSGTGELFF. The CDR3 DNA reads TGCGCCAGCAGCGTATCCCGGTCTTCTGGAACCGGGGAGCTGTTTTTT.

The chain is built from TRBV29-1 and TRBJ1-1, with unresolved D. Germline loops: CDR1 SQVTM, CDR2 ANQGSEA. V shed 2 bases and J shed 1 base, with 2 bases lying between them. CDR3 length: 11 amino acids. The CDR3 DNA follows: TGCAGCGTTGAAAGGAACACTGAAGCTTTCTTT. This codes for CSVERNTEAFF.

The CDR3 protein is CASSLEGSRFSAFF. The CDR3, as DNA: TGTGCCAGCAGCTTAGAGGGGTCACGCTTTTCAGCTTTCTTT. The chain is built from TRBV7-2 and TRBJ1-1, with D perhaps TRBD1 (5 bases). The V gene's germline CDR1 is SGHTA and CDR2 FQGNSA. CDR3 length: 14 residues. The V gene lost 1 base and the J gene lost 10 bases, with 16 bases spanning the gap.

This clonotype came up a few times. The chain recombines TRBV30 with TRBJ1-1; D ambiguous. V dropped 3 bases and J dropped 4 bases, with 12 bases sitting between them. The CDR3 is 13 residues long. Germline CDR1 and CDR2: GTSNPN and SVGIG (reference sequence). CDR3 sequence: CAWSVREGTEAFF. The DNA of the CDR3 is TGTGCCTGGAGCGTGAGGGAGGGCACTGAAGCTTTCTTT.

The V and J genes are TRBV6-5 and TRBJ1-4; unclear D gene. Trimming shortened V by 6 bases and J by 0 bases, and 8 bases separated the two germline ends. The germline gives CDR1 MNHEY, CDR2 SVGAGI. This CDR3 spans 14 amino acids. DNA for the CDR3: TGTGCCAGCAGCCAACTTGCAACTAATGAAAAACTGTTTTTT. Its translation: CASSQLATNEKLFF.

The chain carries TRBV5-5 and TRBJ2-7, with no clear D. The germline V and J ends were trimmed by 0 bases and 0 bases, with 7 bases remaining between them. The germline V gene encodes CDR1 SGHKS and CDR2 YYEKEE (reference sequence). This CDR3 spans 14 amino acids. CDR3 region: CASSLEGGSYEQYF. CDR3 DNA: TGTGCCAGCAGCTTGGAAGGCGGCTCCTACGAGCAGTACTTC.

This clonotype was seen only a few times. The chain joins TRBV15 to TRBJ1-1, with D uncertain. CDR1 and CDR2 (germline): LNHNV, YYDKDF (reference sequence). The CDR3 contains 14 residues. The V gene lost 3 bases and the J gene lost 5 bases, with 13 bases spanning the gap. DNA of the CDR3: TGTGCCACCAGCAGTGATTGGGATTATACTGAAGCTTTCTTT. Its translation: CATSSDWDYTEAFF. The variable domain in full, completed from reference TRBV15 and TRBJ1-1, reads DAMVIQNPRYQVTQFGKPVTLSCSQTLNHNVMYWYQQKSSQAPKLLFHYYDKDFNNEADTPDNFQSRRPNTSFCFLDIRSPGLGDTAMYLCATSSDWDYTEAFFGQGTRLTVV.

The rearrangement links TRBV3-1 to TRBJ2-4, with TRBD2 matching 8 bases. J lost 3 bases, V lost 0 bases, and 4 bases had no gene match. Looked up from germline, CDR1 is LGHDT and CDR2 is YNNKEL (reference sequence). This CDR3 contains 16 residues. The CDR3 DNA follows: TGTGCCAGCAGCCAAGAAGGGAGCGGGAGCAAAAACATTCAGTACTTC. It encodes CASSQEGSGSKNIQYF.

The rearrangement links TRBV20-1 to TRBJ2-5; TRBD1 might be the D (5 bases). The CDR3 runs to 15 residues. Between the trimmed V and J ends, which lost 2 bases and 2 bases, there was a span of 15 bases. The V gene's germline CDR1 is DFQATT and CDR2 SNEGSKA (reference sequence). The CDR3 region has the DNA TGCAGTGCTAGAAGGGGCTCGCCGAGGCAAGAGACCCAGTACTTC. It codes for CSARRGSPRQETQYF.

This sequence joins TRBV24-1 and TRBJ2-5; no clear D gene. The CDR3 sequence is 11 residues long. The V gene lost 3 bases and the J gene lost 5 bases, with 3 bases spanning the gap. Germline loops: CDR1 KGHDR, CDR2 SFDVKD. In DNA, the CDR3 is TGTGCCACCAGTGATGAGGAGACCCAGTACTTC. Protein product: CATSDEETQYF.

This chain uses TRBV7-6 with TRBJ2-7; D possibly matches TRBD1 or TRBD2 (5 bases each). The germline V gene encodes CDR1 SGHVS and CDR2 FNYEAQ. This CDR3 has 16 residues. The V gene lost 1 base and the J gene lost 2 bases, with 15 bases spanning the gap. CDR3 sequence: CASSLVVGDRPYEQYF. The CDR3 nucleotides are TGTGCCAGCAGCTTAGTTGTGGGGGACCGACCCTACGAGCAGTACTTC.

This chain uses TRBV12-3 or TRBV12-4 with TRBJ1-1; D possibly corresponds to TRBD1 (5 bases). CDR3 size: 15 residues. V lost 0 bases, J lost 1 base, and 9 bases lay in between. The CDR3 nucleotides read TGTGCCAGCAGTTTAGCGGGAGGGACGAACACTGAAGCTTTCTTT. Translated: CASSLAGGTNTEAFF.

J is TRBJ2-1 and V is TRBV5-1; D is unresolved. Germline V gives CDR1 SGHRS, CDR2 YFSETQ. CDR3 length equals 12 residues. Trimming took off 4 bases at V and 4 bases at J, with 6 bases between the two ends. CDR3 bases: TGCGCCAGCAGCAGGATTTACAATGAGCAGTTCTTC. Protein product: CASSRIYNEQFF.

This clonotype was seen a few times. The genes are TRBV12-3 or TRBV12-4 and TRBJ1-2; maybe TRBD1 (6 bases). This CDR3 contains 12 residues. V lost 6 bases and J 7 bases, leaving 12 bases between the germline ends. The CDR3 protein is CASRADRVGYTF. The CDR3 DNA reads TGTGCCAGCAGGGCGGACAGAGTTGGCTACACCTTC.

The CDR3 DNA sequence: TGTGCCAGCAGTTTGTGGGCAACTAATGAAAAACTGTTTTTT. Protein: CASSLWATNEKLFF. The genes are TRBV12-3 or TRBV12-4 and TRBJ1-4; unclear D gene. V lost 3 bases and J 0 bases, leaving 5 bases between the germline ends. CDR3 size: 14 residues.

The V gene is TRBV15, the J gene TRBJ1-2; D is possibly TRBD1 (5 bases). This CDR3 spans 14 amino acids. Germline CDR1 and CDR2: LNHNV and YYDKDF (reference sequence). Trimming took off 4 bases at V and 5 bases at J, with 14 bases between the two ends. The CDR3 nucleotides read TGTGCCACCAGCATTGCCGCAGGGAGTTATGGCTACACCTTC. This codes for CATSIAAGSYGYTF.

This clonotype has a handful of counts. V and J are TRBV20-1 and TRBJ1-4; D perhaps matches TRBD1 (6 bases). The CDR3 totals 16 residues. Germline-derived CDR1 and CDR2 are DFQATT and SNEGSKA (reference sequence). The germline V and J ends were trimmed by 0 bases and 6 bases, with 17 bases remaining between them. In DNA, the CDR3 is TGCAGTGCTAGAGATCTCGCCAGGGGAGTTGATGAAAAACTGTTTTTT. Translation: CSARDLARGVDEKLFF.

This clonotype was observed a handful of times. The chain links TRBV12-3 or TRBV12-4 to TRBJ2-7, with 9 positions matching TRBD1. V was clipped by 6 bases and J by 3 bases; unmatched bases: 12. This CDR3 has 16 residues. The CDR3 loop reads CASSSTGDRENYEQYF. Here the CDR3 DNA reads TGTGCCAGCAGCTCAACCGGGGACAGGGAAAACTACGAGCAGTACTTC.